These 18 T cell receptor beta chains came from one sample sequenced in a study of cytomegalovirus exposure and HLA in healthy donors. This PCR relied on a set of 60 Vbeta primers and 13 Jbeta primers. Produced via immunoSEQ multiplex PCR; TCRdb's table is partial and in-frame only. The sample holds about 180,000 clones; more than 60% are singletons and the top ten take about 1.5%. Sample: PBMCs. These receptors all come from a man aged 18 to 30 in good health and CMV-seronegative.

The J gene is TRBJ2-3, the V gene TRBV7-2; 8 bases are a match to TRBD2. CDR3 length equals 15 residues. Unmatched junction bases numbered 10, after V lost 10 bases and J lost 1 base. From germline, CDR1 is SGHTA and CDR2 FQGNSA. CDR3 nucleotide sequence: TGTGCCACCCCCGTTAGCGGGGAACGCACAGATACGCAGTATTTT. It translates to CATPVSGERTDTQYF.

The chain couples TRBV2 to TRBJ1-6, with TRBD1 matching 8 bases. J was trimmed by 9 bases and V by 2 bases; bases with no gene match: 9. This CDR3 region has 16 residues. CDR1 is SNHLY and CDR2 is FYNNEI in the germline V gene. The CDR3: CASSETRTGSSSPLHF. The CDR3 nucleotides read TGTGCCAGCAGTGAAACTCGGACAGGGAGTAGTTCACCCCTCCACTTT.

The table lists this clone with a few counts. The CDR3 region is CASSSRLSTNEKLFF. The CDR3 region has the DNA TGTGCCAGCAGCTCCAGGTTGTCAACTAATGAAAAACTGTTTTTT. V is TRBV7-9 and J is TRBJ1-4; D remains unclear. The germline V gene encodes CDR1 SEHNR and CDR2 FQNEAQ (reference sequence). Between the trimmed V and J ends, which lost 4 bases and 0 bases, there was a span of 9 bases. The CDR3 runs to 15 residues.

The rearrangement links TRBV9 to TRBJ1-1, with unresolved D. Germline V gene sequence: CDR1 SGDLS, CDR2 YYNGEE. The CDR3 loop spans 13 amino acids. Trimming pared 3 bases from V and 4 bases from J, leaving 10 bases between. CDR3 in amino acids: CASSAREGTEAFF. Written as DNA, the CDR3 is TGTGCCAGCAGCGCCCGGGAGGGCACTGAAGCTTTCTTT. The full variable domain, rest sourced from reference TRBV9 and TRBJ1-1, is DSGVTQTPKHLITATGQRVTLRCSPRSGDLSVYWYQQSLDQGLQFLIQYYNGEERAKGNILERFSAQQFPDLHSELNLSSLELGDSALYFCASSAREGTEAFFGQGTRLTVV.

CDR3 nucleotide sequence: TGTGCCAGCAGTCCGCTACGCACAGATACGCAGTATTTT. This gives the protein CASSPLRTDTQYF. J is TRBJ2-3 and V is TRBV11-3; D uncertain. The V and J ends lost 6 bases and 1 base respectively, with 8 bases between them. Germline assignment: CDR1 SGHNT and CDR2 YENEEA. The CDR3 totals 13 residues.

This rearrangement joins TRBV6-5 to TRBJ1-1, with D possibly TRBD1 on 6 matching bases. V lost 4 bases to trimming and J lost 6 bases, with 15 bases between them. The germline V gene encodes CDR1 MNHEY and CDR2 SVGAGI. This CDR3 spans 14 amino acids. As DNA, the CDR3 is TGTGCCAGCAGTTTACAGGGTAGAGGTGCTGAAGCTTTCTTT. Its protein is CASSLQGRGAEAFF.

The chain links TRBV10-3 to TRBJ1-3, with 7 nucleotides matching TRBD1. The length of the CDR3 is 14 residues. Trimming cost V 5 bases and J 3 bases; bases outside gene matches: 4. The germline gives CDR1 ENHRY, CDR2 SYGVKD. The CDR3 region is CAISFDRDGNTIYF. CDR3 nucleotides: TGTGCCATCAGTTTCGACAGGGATGGAAACACCATATATTTT.

The rearrangement joins TRBV18 to TRBJ1-4, with D perhaps TRBD1 (6 bases). V was pared by 3 bases and J by 5 bases, with 13 bases between. The CDR3 contains 15 residues. Looked up from germline, CDR1 is KGHSH and CDR2 is LQKENI. In nucleotides, the CDR3 is TGTGCCAGCTCACCTCAAACAGGGTTAAATGAAAAACTGTTTTTT. Translating gives CASSPQTGLNEKLFF.

In regard to this clone: This same CDR3 is encoded by further DNA sequences in the sample. The chain combines TRBV18 with TRBJ2-7, with 7 bases fitting TRBD1. Losses at the gene ends were 3 bases for V and 1 base for J; bases not matched to a gene: 3. The length of the CDR3 is 14 residues. Germline V gene data show CDR1 as KGHSH and CDR2 as LQKENI. The CDR3 DNA is TGTGCCAGCTCACCCCGGGACAGTTCCTACGAGCAGTACTTC. The encoded protein is CASSPRDSSYEQYF.

The rearrangement uses TRBV6-5 and TRBJ2-5; 7 nucleotides match TRBD2. The CDR3 has 16 amino acids. Germline values: CDR1 MNHEY, CDR2 SVGAGI. J gave up 2 bases and V 0 bases, and 6 bases lay outside the gene matches. For the CDR3, the DNA is TGTGCCAGCAGTTACTCTCCAGCGGGGACGCAAGAGACCCAGTACTTC. It specifies CASSYSPAGTQETQYF.

The genes are TRBV7-2 and TRBJ1-2; D unresolved. CDR1 is SGHTA, CDR2 FQGNSA, per germline. V shed 8 bases and J shed 4 bases, with 17 bases lying between them. The CDR3 contains 14 residues. CDR3 loop: CASFDPGYPYGYTF. CDR3 nucleotide sequence: TGTGCCAGCTTCGATCCGGGATATCCCTATGGCTACACCTTC.

J is TRBJ2-7 and V is TRBV11-1; the D gene is possibly TRBD2 (5 bases). With 3 bases removed from V and 4 bases from J, the gap between germline ends came to 16 bases. This CDR3 region has 15 residues. Germline CDR1 is SGHAT and CDR2 is FQDESV (reference sequence). DNA for the CDR3: TGTGCCAGCAGCTTCGGGGTTTCCCCCTCGTACGAGCAGTACTTC. This translates into CASSFGVSPSYEQYF.

The chain recombines TRBV2 with TRBJ2-5; 8 bases match TRBD2. The germline gives CDR1 SNHLY, CDR2 FYNNEI. J gave up 2 bases and V 6 bases, and 14 bases lay outside the gene matches. The CDR3 is 17 residues long. The CDR3 DNA reads TGTGCCAGCAGGGAGGGGTGGGTTACGGGGGGGCAAGAGACCCAGTACTTC. Amino acid sequence: CASREGWVTGGQETQYF.

This sequence joins TRBV30 and TRBJ2-1; TRBD2 is a possible D gene (6 bases). Germline V CDR1 and CDR2: GTSNPN, SVGIG (reference sequence). This CDR3 has 14 amino acids. The V end lost 2 bases, the J end lost 6 bases, and 14 bases lay between the germline ends. The CDR3: CAWSPGLRANEQFF. The CDR3 bases are TGTGCCTGGAGTCCGGGACTTAGGGCCAATGAGCAGTTCTTC.

This sequence joins TRBV19 and TRBJ2-7; 7 positions match TRBD2. The CDR3 has 18 amino acids. The J segment lost 0 bases and the V segment lost 0 bases, leaving 11 bases of the junction unmatched. Per germline, CDR1 LNHDA and CDR2 SQIVND (reference sequence). CDR3: CASSIDSSSSGISYEQYF. In DNA form, the CDR3 reads TGTGCCAGTAGTATAGATTCCAGTTCTAGCGGAATCTCCTACGAGCAGTACTTC.

V gene TRBV5-4 combines with J gene TRBJ2-3; D is perhaps TRBD1 (5 bases). The CDR3 has 11 residues. V gave up 6 bases and J gave up 5 bases, with 7 bases separating them. Germline CDR1 SGHNT, CDR2 YYREEE (reference sequence). The CDR3 DNA sequence: TGTGCCAGCACCACAGGAGATACGCAGTATTTT. Amino acids: CASTTGDTQYF.

The J gene is TRBJ2-1, the V gene TRBV6-4, with 10 nucleotides matching TRBD2. V gave up 6 bases and J gave up 9 bases; unmatched junction bases: 8. The CDR3 loop spans 14 amino acids. The V gene's germline CDR1 is MRHNA and CDR2 SNTAGT. CDR3 loop: CASSKREGQSEQFF. The CDR3 DNA reads TGTGCCAGCAGCAAGCGGGAGGGCCAGAGTGAGCAGTTCTTC.

The rearrangement links TRBV13 to TRBJ2-3; D possibly corresponds to TRBD1 (6 bases). Trimming removed 4 bases from V and 10 bases from J, with 18 bases in between. CDR1 is PRHDT, CDR2 FYEKMQ, per germline (reference sequence). The CDR3 consists of 14 residues. This chain's CDR3 is CASSSRGYRAAQYF. In DNA, the CDR3 is TGTGCCAGCAGCTCCAGGGGCTACAGGGCTGCGCAGTATTTT.